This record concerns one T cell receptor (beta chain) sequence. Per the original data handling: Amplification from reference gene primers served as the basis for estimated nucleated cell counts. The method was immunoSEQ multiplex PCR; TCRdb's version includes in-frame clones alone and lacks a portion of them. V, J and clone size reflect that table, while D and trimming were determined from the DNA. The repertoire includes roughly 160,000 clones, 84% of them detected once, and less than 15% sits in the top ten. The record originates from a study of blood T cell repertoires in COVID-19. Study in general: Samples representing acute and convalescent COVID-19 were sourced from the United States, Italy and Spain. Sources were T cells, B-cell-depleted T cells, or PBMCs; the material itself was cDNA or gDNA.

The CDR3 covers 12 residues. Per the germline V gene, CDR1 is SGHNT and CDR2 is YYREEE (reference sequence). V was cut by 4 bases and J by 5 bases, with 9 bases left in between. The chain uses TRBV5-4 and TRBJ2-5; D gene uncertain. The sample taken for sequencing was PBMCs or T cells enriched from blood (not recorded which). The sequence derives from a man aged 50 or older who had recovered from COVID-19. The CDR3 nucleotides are TGTGCCAGCAGCGTGCCCGGGGAGACCCAGTACTTC. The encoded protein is CASSVPGETQYF.